This T cell receptor (beta chain) was found in a study of response to subunit inactivated influenza vaccine. This clonotype was seen only a few times. The CDR3 covers 14 residues. Trimming removed 1 base from V and 4 bases from J; junction bases left unmatched: 2. Germline CDR1 LGHNA, CDR2 YSLEER. TCRdb reprocessed the RT-PCR reads via MiXCR and lists one record per CDR3 protein. This repertoire shows about 620,000 distinct CDR3 sequences, about an eighth found once; its top ten account for about 9.4%. The input for sequencing was PBMCs from blood, taken on the day of vaccination. The TCR sequence derives from a man aged 45 to 65 who received an inactivated influenza vaccine. This chain joins TRBV4-3 and TRBJ2-3; 7 bases line up with TRBD2. The DNA for the CDR3 is TGCGCCAGCAGCCAAGGGACTAGGGCAGATACGCAGTATTTT. The encoded protein is CASSQGTRADTQYF.